This is a list of T cell receptor beta chains from one sample in a study of T cells after yellow fever vaccination. MiXCR was run by TCRdb on the 5' RACE reads, yielding one entry per CDR3 protein. The sample has hundreds of thousands of distinct CDR3 sequences, 15% to 20% seen once. The input for sequencing was PBMCs, taken 15 days after the yellow fever booster vaccination. The receptors here all came from a man aged 25 to 45 who received the YFV17D yellow fever vaccine. CDR3s include the opening cysteine and the closing phenylalanine or tryptophan. A D gene is named only where the DNA matches it firmly. Clone size is given for some rows only: seen once, a few or many times, or a class if the clone is expanded.

j_call clone_size v_call d_call cdr3_nt cdr3_aa
TRBJ1-5 NA TRBV7-2 TRBD1 TGTGCCAGCAGCTTAGTGGGACAGGGGAGCAATCAGCCCCAGCATTTT CASSLVGQGSNQPQHF
TRBJ2-7 NA TRBV6-5 NA TGTGCCAGCAGTCGAGTGTTCTACGAGCAGTACTTC CASSRVFYEQYF
TRBJ2-4 NA TRBV5-1 NA TGCGCCAGCAGCTTGGCCGGGGAGGACATTCAGTACTTC CASSLAGEDIQYF
TRBJ2-1 few TRBV29-1 NA TGCAGCGTTGAAGATCCTAATAGTCCCTACAATGAGCAGTTCTTC CSVEDPNSPYNEQFF
TRBJ1-1 NA TRBV3-1 TRBD1 TGTGCCAGCAGCCAACGGGACAGGAACACTGAAGCTTTCTTT CASSQRDRNTEAFF
TRBJ2-7 few TRBV7-3 NA TGTGCCAGCAGCTTAAGTTCAACCTCGGTCGAGCAGTACTTC CASSLSSTSVEQYF
TRBJ2-3 few TRBV20-1 NA TGCAGTGCTAGACCCATAGACAGGCCCCCCGAGAATACGCAGTATTTT CSARPIDRPPENTQYF
TRBJ1-2 NA TRBV3-1 NA TGTGCCAGCAGCCAAGGACAGTCCGCCGGCTACACCTTC CASSQGQSAGYTF
TRBJ2-2 NA TRBV25-1 NA TGTGCCAGCAGTGTCGAAGGGGCCGGGACCGGGGAGCTGTTTTTT CASSVEGAGTGELFF
TRBJ1-1 few TRBV6-1 NA TGTGCCAGCAGTACAGTCAGGAACACTGAAGCTTTCTTT CASSTVRNTEAFF
TRBJ2-7 NA TRBV20-1 NA TGCAGTGCTAGGGGCCGGGGGGCCACCTACGAGCAGTACTTC CSARGRGATYEQYF
TRBJ1-5 NA TRBV11-2 TRBD1 TGTGCCAGCAGCAGCCGGGTACAGGGGGATAGCAATCAGCCCCAGCATTTT CASSSRVQGDSNQPQHF
TRBJ2-5 NA TRBV15 TRBD2 TGTGCCACCACAGCGGGGGGTCTACAAGAGACCCAGTACTTC CATTAGGLQETQYF
TRBJ2-1 NA TRBV9 NA TGTGCCAGCTCGGGAGTAATCGGGGCATACAATGAGCAGTTCTTC CASSGVIGAYNEQFF
TRBJ1-1 NA TRBV20-1 NA TGCAGTGCTAGTATCGTTGGTTCTAGGGGTAGCGCTGAAGCTTTCTTT CSASIVGSRGSAEAFF
TRBJ1-5 NA TRBV12-3/TRBV12-4 NA TGTGCCAGCAGCGACCAGGGACCGGGCAATCAGCCCCAGCATTTT CASSDQGPGNQPQHF
TRBJ2-1 few TRBV19 NA TGTGCCACCGGGACTTACCACTACAATGAGCAGTTCTTC CATGTYHYNEQFF
TRBJ2-1 NA TRBV5-1 NA TGCGCCAGCAGCTCACAGACTAGACCGACCAATGAGCAGTTCTTC CASSSQTRPTNEQFF
TRBJ1-5 NA TRBV5-6 NA TGTGCCAGCAGCTTGCTACAGAGCAATCAGCCCCAGCATTTT CASSLLQSNQPQHF
TRBJ2-5 NA TRBV11-2 TRBD2 TGTGCCAGCAGCTTAGAGACTCTAGCGGGAGGGCCCTCGGAGACCCAGTACTTC CASSLETLAGGPSETQYF
TRBJ1-5 few TRBV27 NA TGTGCCAGCAGTTATTCAGTCGGTGAGGGAGCCAATCAGCCCCAGCATTTT CASSYSVGEGANQPQHF
TRBJ2-5 few TRBV13 NA TGTGCCAGCAGCTTAAGGGCTTCAGAGACCCAGTACTTC CASSLRASETQYF
TRBJ2-1 NA TRBV20-1 NA TGCAGTGCTAGAGATCACCGAGCTGTATCTAATGAGCAGTTCTTC CSARDHRAVSNEQFF
TRBJ2-7 NA TRBV7-2 TRBD2 TGTGCCAGCAGTCCCTATGGCGGGAGGGCTACCTACGAGCAGTACTTC CASSPYGGRATYEQYF
TRBJ1-2 few TRBV5-4 TRBD1 TGTGCCAGCAGCATCCGGGACAGAGCCTATGGCTACACCTTC CASSIRDRAYGYTF
TRBJ2-1 few TRBV14 NA TGTGCCAGCAGCCAGCTCTCCCGAGGGGAGCAGTTCTTC CASSQLSRGEQFF
TRBJ2-7 few TRBV6-6 NA TGTGCCACAACAGCTGGGAGCTCCTACGAGCAGTACTTC CATTAGSSYEQYF
TRBJ2-2 few TRBV6-1 NA TGTGCCAGCAGAGGGGGGTACAAGGGGTTGGCCGGGGAGCTGTTTTTT CASRGGYKGLAGELFF
TRBJ2-7 few TRBV15 NA TGTGCCACCAGCAGAGATAAGGGGAGAAGCTCCTACGAGCAGTACTTC CATSRDKGRSSYEQYF
TRBJ1-4 NA TRBV12-3/TRBV12-4 TRBD1 TGTGCCAGCAGTTACAGGGGGCAGGGACTGTTTTTT CASSYRGQGLFF